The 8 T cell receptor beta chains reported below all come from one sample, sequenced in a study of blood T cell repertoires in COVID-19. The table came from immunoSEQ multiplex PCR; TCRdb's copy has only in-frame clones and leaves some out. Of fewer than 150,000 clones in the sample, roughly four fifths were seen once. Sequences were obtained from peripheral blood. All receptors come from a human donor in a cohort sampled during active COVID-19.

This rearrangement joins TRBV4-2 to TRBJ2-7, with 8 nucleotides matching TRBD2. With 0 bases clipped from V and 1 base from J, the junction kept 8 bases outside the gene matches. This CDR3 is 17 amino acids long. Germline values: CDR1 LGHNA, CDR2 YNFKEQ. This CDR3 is CASSQDLYGGESYEQYF. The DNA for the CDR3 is TGTGCCAGCAGCCAAGATTTGTACGGGGGGGAATCCTACGAGCAGTACTTC.

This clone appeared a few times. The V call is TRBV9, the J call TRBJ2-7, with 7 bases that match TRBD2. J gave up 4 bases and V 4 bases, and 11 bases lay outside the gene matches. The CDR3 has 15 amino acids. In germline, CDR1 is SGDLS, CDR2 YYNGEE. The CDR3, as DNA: TGTGCCAGCAGCCCCCGTGGGGGGGGTACTTACGAGCAGTACTTC. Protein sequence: CASSPRGGGTYEQYF. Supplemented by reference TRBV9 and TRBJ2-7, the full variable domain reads DSGVTQTPKHLITATGQRVTLRCSPRSGDLSVYWYQQSLDQGLQFLIQYYNGEERAKGNILERFSAQQFPDLHSELNLSSLELGDSALYFCASSPRGGGTYEQYFGPGTRLTVT.

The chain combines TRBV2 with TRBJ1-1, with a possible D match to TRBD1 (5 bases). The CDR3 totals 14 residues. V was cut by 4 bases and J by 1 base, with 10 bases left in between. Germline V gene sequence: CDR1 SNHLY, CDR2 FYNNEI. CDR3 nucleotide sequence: TGTGCCAGCAGTGGTCAGGGAGGGAACACTGAAGCTTTCTTT. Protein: CASSGQGGNTEAFF.

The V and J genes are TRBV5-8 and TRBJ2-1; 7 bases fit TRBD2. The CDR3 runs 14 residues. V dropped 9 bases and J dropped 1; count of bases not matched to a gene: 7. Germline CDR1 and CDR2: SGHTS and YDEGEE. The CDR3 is CANGAGRSYNEQFF. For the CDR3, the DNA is TGTGCCAACGGAGCGGGGAGGTCCTACAATGAGCAGTTCTTC. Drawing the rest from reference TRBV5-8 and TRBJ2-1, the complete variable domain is EAGVTQSPTHLIKTRGQQATLRCSPISGHTSVYWYQQALGLGLQFLLWYDEGEERNRGNFPPRFSGRQFPNYSSELNVNALELEDSALYLCANGAGRSYNEQFFGPGTRLTVL.

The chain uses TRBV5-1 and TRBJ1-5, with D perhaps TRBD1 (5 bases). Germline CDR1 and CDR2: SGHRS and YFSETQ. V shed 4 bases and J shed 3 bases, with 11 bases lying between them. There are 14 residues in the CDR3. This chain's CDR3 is CASSDGGDNQPQHF. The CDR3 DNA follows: TGCGCCAGCAGCGACGGAGGGGACAATCAGCCCCAGCATTTT.

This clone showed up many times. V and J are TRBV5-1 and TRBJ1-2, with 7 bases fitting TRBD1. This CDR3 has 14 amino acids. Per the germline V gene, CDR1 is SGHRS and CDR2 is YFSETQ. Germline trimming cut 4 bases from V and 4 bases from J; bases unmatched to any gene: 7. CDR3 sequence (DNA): TGCGCCAGCAGCGCCGGGACAGAAGTCTATGGCTACACCTTC. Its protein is CASSAGTEVYGYTF.

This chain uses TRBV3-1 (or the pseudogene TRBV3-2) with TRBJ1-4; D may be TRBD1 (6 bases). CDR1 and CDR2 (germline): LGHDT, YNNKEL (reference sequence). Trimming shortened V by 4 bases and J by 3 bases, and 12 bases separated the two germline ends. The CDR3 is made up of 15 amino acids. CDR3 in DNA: TGTGCCAGCAGCCTGAGGGGGTCGGCTAATGAAAAACTGTTTTTT. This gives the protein CASSLRGSANEKLFF.

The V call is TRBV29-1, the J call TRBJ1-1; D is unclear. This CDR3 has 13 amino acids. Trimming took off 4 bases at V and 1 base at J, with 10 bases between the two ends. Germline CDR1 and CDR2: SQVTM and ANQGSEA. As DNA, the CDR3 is TGCAGCGTTGCCGGGAGGTCGAACACTGAAGCTTTCTTT. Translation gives CSVAGRSNTEAFF.